These 13 T cell receptor beta chains came from one sample sequenced in a study of technical replicates of blood from several donors (dated by TCRdb to about 2017). Libraries were made using the immunoSEQ multiplex PCR assay. TCRdb retrieved this table from immuneACCESS and kept in-frame rearrangements only. Not all clones are present; in checked studies, unresolved V genes account for under half, and no reason is known for the remainder. This sample is represented by over 55,000 clones; more than 75% of them were singletons. The ten most abundant clones make up roughly 5.2% of the sample. Sequencing was carried out using PBMCs. These TCRs come from a human donor in good health. Some clones in this sample may be carry-over from other donors' samples.

This chain joins TRBV18 and TRBJ1-1; D remains unclear. V lost 2 bases, J lost 2 bases, and 15 bases lay in between. CDR3 size: 16 residues. Per the germline V gene, CDR1 is KGHSH and CDR2 is LQKENI. CDR3 in DNA: TGTGCCAGCTCACCATCGCAGCGGAGCCTCAACACTGAAGCTTTCTTT. Residues: CASSPSQRSLNTEAFF.

This sequence joins TRBV25-1 and TRBJ2-3; D is unclear. V dropped 2 bases and J dropped 0 bases, with 9 bases sitting between them. The CDR3 runs to 15 residues. Germline-derived CDR1 and CDR2 are MGHDK and SYGVNS. The CDR3 loop reads CASSEQPRSTDTQYF. DNA for the CDR3: TGTGCCAGCAGTGAACAGCCTAGAAGCACAGATACGCAGTATTTT.

V gene TRBV4-2 combines with J gene TRBJ2-1, with 13 bases fitting TRBD2. The CDR3 is 16 residues long. Germline V CDR1 and CDR2: LGHNA, YNFKEQ. The V and J ends lost 1 base and 5 bases, in that order; junction bases with no gene match: 2. CDR3 protein: CASSQGLAGGDNEQFF. The CDR3 DNA reads as TGTGCCAGCAGCCAAGGACTAGCGGGGGGCGACAATGAGCAGTTCTTC.

The rearrangement links TRBV12-5 to TRBJ1-1, with 10 bases identical to TRBD1. The CDR3 length is 14 residues. Losses at the gene ends were 7 bases for V and 5 bases for J; bases not matched to a gene: 7. CDR1 and CDR2 from the germline V gene are LGHNT and FRNRAP. In DNA, the CDR3 is TGTGCTAGTGTTCCGACAGGGGGCTGGACTGAAGCTTTCTTT. Protein product: CASVPTGGWTEAFF.

CDR3 residues: CASSFSGALDGYTF. CDR3 coding DNA: TGTGCCAGCAGTTTTAGCGGGGCACTGGATGGCTACACCTTC. The chain links TRBV27 to TRBJ1-2; weak D call: TRBD1 (5 bases). The CDR3 consists of 14 residues. Germline CDR1 MNHEY, CDR2 SMNVEV (reference sequence). V lost 3 bases, J lost 6 bases, and 14 bases lay in between.

The chain joins TRBV28 to TRBJ1-2; the match to TRBD1 covers 8 bases. Germline loops: CDR1 MDHEN, CDR2 SYDVKM. V lost 4 bases to trimming and J lost 3 bases; unmatched junction nucleotides: 4. CDR3 length equals 14 residues. This CDR3 reads CASSSGGADYGYTF. The CDR3 nucleotides are TGTGCCAGCAGTTCAGGGGGCGCGGACTATGGCTACACCTTC.

This clone was observed once. V usage is TRBV5-1 and J usage is TRBJ1-1; D perhaps matches TRBD1 (6 bases). This CDR3 is 14 amino acids long. Trimming removed 5 bases from V and 1 base from J, with 12 bases in between. Germline V gene data show CDR1 as SGHRS and CDR2 as YFSETQ. DNA of the CDR3: TGCGCCAGCAGTTCAGCGGACAGGAACACTGAAGCTTTCTTT. This gives the protein CASSSADRNTEAFF.

The genes are TRBV7-7 and TRBJ2-1; 13 positions agree with TRBD2. J gave up 7 bases and V 5 bases, and 2 bases lay outside the gene matches. The CDR3 loop spans 14 amino acids. The germline CDR1 and CDR2 sequences are SSHAT and FNYEAQ (reference sequence). The CDR3 region has the DNA TGTGCCAGCAGCGTGGGACTAGCGGGGAATGAGCAGTTCTTC. This translates into CASSVGLAGNEQFF.

The V and J genes are TRBV6-6 and TRBJ1-3; TRBD1 agrees at 8 bases. In germline, CDR1 is MNHNY, CDR2 SVGAGI (reference sequence). The CDR3 sequence is 16 residues long. The CDR3 DNA is TGTGCAGCAAAGAGAATAAAACAGGGGGCTGGAAACACCATATATTTT. Its translation: CAAKRIKQGAGNTIYF.

This chain links TRBV7-2 with TRBJ2-7, with D perhaps matching TRBD2 (7 bases). CDR1 SGHTA and CDR2 FQGNSA come from the germline V gene. The CDR3 consists of 16 residues. The V and J ends lost 2 bases and 2 bases respectively, with 16 bases between them. The CDR3: CASSLRGGYETYEQYF. CDR3 bases: TGTGCCAGCAGCTTAAGGGGGGGCTACGAAACCTACGAGCAGTACTTC.

The chain couples TRBV6-5 to TRBJ1-3; 7 bases are a match to TRBD1. The V segment lost 5 bases and the J segment 5 bases; nucleotides outside the gene matches: 6. The CDR3 totals 14 residues. The germline CDR1 and CDR2 sequences are MNHEY and SVGAGI. The CDR3 reads CASSPGQARNTIYF. The DNA for the CDR3 is TGTGCCAGCAGTCCCGGACAGGCCAGAAACACCATATATTTT.

The chain combines TRBV7-2 with TRBJ2-1, with 7 bases lining up with TRBD1. The J segment lost 0 bases and the V segment lost 10 bases, leaving 6 bases of the junction unmatched. This CDR3 has 14 amino acids. CDR1 is SGHTA and CDR2 is FQGNSA in the germline V gene. CDR3 residues: CATLDRSSYNEQFF. CDR3 in DNA: TGTGCCACCCTGGACAGGTCCTCCTACAATGAGCAGTTCTTC.

V and J are TRBV5-1 and TRBJ1-1; 9 bases match TRBD1. V lost 4 bases to trimming and J lost 6 bases; unmatched junction nucleotides: 7. The CDR3 is 14 residues long. CDR1 SGHRS and CDR2 YFSETQ come from the germline V gene. In DNA, the CDR3 is TGCGCCAGCAGCCGACAGGGGGATGACCCTGAAGCTTTCTTT. Protein sequence: CASSRQGDDPEAFF.